This T cell receptor (beta chain) was obtained from a study of monozygotic twins with inflammatory bowel disease. This CDR3 region has 17 residues. In germline, CDR1 is SGHNT, CDR2 YENEEA. TCRdb reprocessed the 5' RACE reads and keeps a single row for each CDR3 protein, giving no DNA. In total, the table holds 300,000 to 350,000 distinct CDR3 sequences. Comments on this clonotype: What it binds is not known.

Notes on the study in general: IBD patients shared fewer clonotypes with other individuals than healthy twins, especially patients with disease activity signs. Among patients, repertoires may have gained variability from differing immunosuppressive treatments.

Sequenced input: blood. The receptor's source is a human donor with ulcerative colitis or Crohn's disease, or a healthy co-twin of an affected twin (not recorded which). The V gene is TRBV11-3, the J gene TRBJ1-2; the D gene TCRdb calls, TRBD1, cannot be checked with no DNA. The CDR3 region is CASSLEPGQTANYGYTF.